Here is one T cell receptor beta chain with its context. The data were produced by immunoSEQ multiplex PCR, yet TCRdb's version contains in-frame clones alone and is incomplete. This sample has about 310,000 clones, with roughly 90% found just once. CDR1 is MNHEY and CDR2 is SVGAGI in the germline V gene. Deletions cut 0 bases from V and 5 bases from J, with 8 bases between. This CDR3 is 13 amino acids long. The data belong to a study of blood T cell repertoires in COVID-19. The sample taken for sequencing was PBMCs or T cells enriched from blood (not recorded which). The gene calls are TRBV6-5 and TRBJ2-7; D gene ambiguous. The sequence derives from a woman aged 35 to 49 who had recovered from COVID-19. The CDR3 nucleotides are TGTGCCAGCAGTTACTCAATCATAGACGAGCAGTACTTC. Protein product: CASSYSIIDEQYF.